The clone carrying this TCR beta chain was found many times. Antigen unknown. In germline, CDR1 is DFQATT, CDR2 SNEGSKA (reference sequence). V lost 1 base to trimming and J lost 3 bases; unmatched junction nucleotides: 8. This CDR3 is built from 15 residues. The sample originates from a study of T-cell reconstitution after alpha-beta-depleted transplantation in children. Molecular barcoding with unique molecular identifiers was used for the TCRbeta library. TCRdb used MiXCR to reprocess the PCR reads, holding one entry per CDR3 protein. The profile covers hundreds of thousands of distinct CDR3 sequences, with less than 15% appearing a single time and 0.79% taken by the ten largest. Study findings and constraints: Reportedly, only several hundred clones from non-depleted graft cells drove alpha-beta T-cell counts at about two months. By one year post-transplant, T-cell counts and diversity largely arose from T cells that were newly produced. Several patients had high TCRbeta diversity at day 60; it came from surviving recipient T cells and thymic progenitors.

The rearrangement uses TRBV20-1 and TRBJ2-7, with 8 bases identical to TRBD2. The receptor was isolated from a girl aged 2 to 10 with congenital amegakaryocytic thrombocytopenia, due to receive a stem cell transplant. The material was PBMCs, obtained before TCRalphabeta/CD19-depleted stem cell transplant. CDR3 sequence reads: CSARGVGSGGYEQYF. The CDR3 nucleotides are TGCAGTGCTAGAGGGGTTGGGAGCGGGGGCTACGAGCAGTACTTC.